This TCR beta chain was captured by sequencing in a study of shared clonotypes between healthy human individuals. Study overall: Those who served as donors were a couple of women and three men between the ages of 18 and 49.

CDR3 size: 11 residues. The germline V gene encodes CDR1 SGHNT and CDR2 YYREEE (reference sequence). V shed 8 bases and J shed 4 bases, with 8 bases lying between them. Sequencing was performed with immunoSEQ multiplex PCR; in TCRdb, only in-frame clones are kept and a portion is missing. The profile shows about 510,000 clones, 75% to 80% of them singletons. Each unsorted sample relied on approximately 94 million PBMCs as its source of genomic DNA. The chain joins TRBV5-4 to TRBJ2-3; TRBD1 or TRBD2 may be the D gene (5 bases each). The sequencing sample was made of PBMCs. The receptor was isolated from a woman aged 40 to 49 in good health. Some clones in this sample may be carry-over from other donors' samples. The CDR3: CASRGADTQYF. The CDR3 bases are TGTGCCAGTAGGGGAGCAGATACGCAGTATTTT.